Given below is one T cell receptor beta chain in context. Its antigen is currently unknown. Trimming took off 3 bases at V and 7 bases at J, with 10 bases between the two ends. This CDR3 has 12 amino acids. Germline CDR1 and CDR2: LGHDT and YNNKEL (reference sequence). Clones were read by immunoSEQ multiplex PCR, and TCRdb kept only the in-frame ones, dropping some. This sample has under 150,000 clones, with around 93% found just once. The data stem from a study of T cell responses to AZD1222 COVID-19 vaccine. Findings of the study overall: White British people made up most donors, females outnumbered males, and clonal diversity was possibly underestimated. Targeting of unmutated variant regions was reportedly seen in nearly half of spike-specific TCRs.

The source material was peripheral blood, sampled 28 days after the second AZD1222 dose. This TCR was sampled from an adult who received the AZD1222 COVID-19 vaccine. The chain recombines TRBV3-1 (or the pseudogene TRBV3-2) with TRBJ2-7; possibly TRBD2 for D (7 bases). CDR3: CASSQGGQEQYF. The CDR3 DNA reads as TGTGCCAGCAGCCAGGGGGGGCAAGAGCAGTACTTC.